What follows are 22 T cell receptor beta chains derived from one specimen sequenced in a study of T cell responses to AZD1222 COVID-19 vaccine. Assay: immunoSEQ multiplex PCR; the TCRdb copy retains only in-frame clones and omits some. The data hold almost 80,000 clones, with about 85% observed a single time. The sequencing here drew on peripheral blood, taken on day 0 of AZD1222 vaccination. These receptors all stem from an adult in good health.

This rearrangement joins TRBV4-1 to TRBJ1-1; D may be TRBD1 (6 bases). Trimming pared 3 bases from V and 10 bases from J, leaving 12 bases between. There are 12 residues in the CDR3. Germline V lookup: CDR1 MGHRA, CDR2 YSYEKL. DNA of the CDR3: TGCGCCAGCAGCCACCAACAAGGGGGAGCTTTCTTT. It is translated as CASSHQQGGAFF.

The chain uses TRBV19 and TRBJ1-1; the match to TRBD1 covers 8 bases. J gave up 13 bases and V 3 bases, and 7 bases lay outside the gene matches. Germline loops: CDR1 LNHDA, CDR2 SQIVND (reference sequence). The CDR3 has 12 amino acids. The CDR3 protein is CASSIPSGQGFF. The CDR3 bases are TGTGCCAGTAGTATTCCTTCCGGACAGGGTTTCTTT.

The DNA for the CDR3 is TGTGCCTGGAGTGGCACTCTTGGAAACACCATATATTTT. It encodes CAWSGTLGNTIYF. The J gene is TRBJ1-3, the V gene TRBV30; D not resolved. The CDR3 runs 13 residues. The germline gives CDR1 GTSNPN, CDR2 SVGIG (reference sequence). The V end was cut by 1 base, the J end by 3 bases, with 7 bases between.

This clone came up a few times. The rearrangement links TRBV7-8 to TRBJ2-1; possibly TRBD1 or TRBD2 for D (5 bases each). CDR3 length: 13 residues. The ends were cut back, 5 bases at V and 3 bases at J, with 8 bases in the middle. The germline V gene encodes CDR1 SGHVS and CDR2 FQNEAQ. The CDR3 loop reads CASSRGLYNEQFF. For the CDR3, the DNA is TGTGCCAGCAGCCGGGGCCTCTACAATGAGCAGTTCTTC. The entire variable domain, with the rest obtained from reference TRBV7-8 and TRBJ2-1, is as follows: GAGVSQSPRYKVAKRGQDVALRCDPISGHVSLFWYQQALGQGPEFLTYFQNEAQLDKSGLPSDRFFAERPEGSVSTLKIQRTQQEDSAVYLCASSRGLYNEQFFGPGTRLTVL.

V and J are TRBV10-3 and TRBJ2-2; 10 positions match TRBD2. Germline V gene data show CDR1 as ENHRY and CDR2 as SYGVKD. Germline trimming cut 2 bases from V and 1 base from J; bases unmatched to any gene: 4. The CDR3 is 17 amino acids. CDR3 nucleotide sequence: TGTGCCATCAGTGAGACTCCTAGCGGGAGGAACACCGGGGAGCTGTTTTTT. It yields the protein CAISETPSGRNTGELFF.

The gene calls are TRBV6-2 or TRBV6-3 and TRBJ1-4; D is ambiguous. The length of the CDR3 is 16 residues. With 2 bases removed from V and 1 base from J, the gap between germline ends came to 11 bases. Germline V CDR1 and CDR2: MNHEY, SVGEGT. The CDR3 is CASSYDRVGTNEKLFF. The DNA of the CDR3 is TGTGCCAGCAGTTACGATAGGGTCGGAACTAATGAAAAACTGTTTTTT.

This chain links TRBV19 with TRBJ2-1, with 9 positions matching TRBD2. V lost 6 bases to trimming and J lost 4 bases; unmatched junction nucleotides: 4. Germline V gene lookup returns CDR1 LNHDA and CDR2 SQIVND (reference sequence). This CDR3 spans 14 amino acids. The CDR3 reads CASSRTSGYNEQFF. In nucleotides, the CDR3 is TGTGCCAGTAGCCGCACTAGCGGGTACAATGAGCAGTTCTTC.

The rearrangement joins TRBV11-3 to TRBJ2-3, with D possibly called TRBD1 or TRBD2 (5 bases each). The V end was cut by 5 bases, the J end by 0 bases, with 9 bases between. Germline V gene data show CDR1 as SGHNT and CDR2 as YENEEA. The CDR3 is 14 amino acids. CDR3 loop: CASSIRDSTDTQYF. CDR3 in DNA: TGTGCCAGCAGCATCCGGGACAGCACAGATACGCAGTATTTT.

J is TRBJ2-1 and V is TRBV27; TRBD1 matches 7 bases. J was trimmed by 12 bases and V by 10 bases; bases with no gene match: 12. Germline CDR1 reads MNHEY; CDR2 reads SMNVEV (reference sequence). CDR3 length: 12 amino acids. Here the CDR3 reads CATSLLGGGQFF. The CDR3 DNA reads TGTGCCACCTCCTTGCTAGGGGGCGGGCAGTTCTTC.

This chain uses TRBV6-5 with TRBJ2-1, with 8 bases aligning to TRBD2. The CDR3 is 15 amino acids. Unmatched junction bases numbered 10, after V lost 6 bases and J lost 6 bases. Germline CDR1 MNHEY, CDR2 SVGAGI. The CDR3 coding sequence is TGTGCCAGCAGCATAGCGGGACCGGGGAGCAATGAGCAGTTCTTC. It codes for CASSIAGPGSNEQFF.

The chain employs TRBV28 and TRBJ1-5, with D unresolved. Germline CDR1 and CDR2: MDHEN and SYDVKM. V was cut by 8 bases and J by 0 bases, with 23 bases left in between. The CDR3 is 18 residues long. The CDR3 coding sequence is TGTGCCAGCTTCTCATCAGGAGAGCCTCTTTATAGCAATCAGCCCCAGCATTTT. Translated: CASFSSGEPLYSNQPQHF.

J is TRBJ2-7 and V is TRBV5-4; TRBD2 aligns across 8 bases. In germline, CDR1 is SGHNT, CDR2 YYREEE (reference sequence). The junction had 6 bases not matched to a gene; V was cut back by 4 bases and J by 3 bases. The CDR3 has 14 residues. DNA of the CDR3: TGTGCCAGCAGCCTTACTAGCGGACTCTACGAGCAGTACTTC. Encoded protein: CASSLTSGLYEQYF.

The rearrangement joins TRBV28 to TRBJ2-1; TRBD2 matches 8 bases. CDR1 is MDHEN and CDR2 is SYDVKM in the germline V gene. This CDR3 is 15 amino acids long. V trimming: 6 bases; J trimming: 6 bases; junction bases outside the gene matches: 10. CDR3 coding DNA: TGTGCCAGCAGCCCGGGAGGGCCGAGGCTCAATGAGCAGTTCTTC. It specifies CASSPGGPRLNEQFF.

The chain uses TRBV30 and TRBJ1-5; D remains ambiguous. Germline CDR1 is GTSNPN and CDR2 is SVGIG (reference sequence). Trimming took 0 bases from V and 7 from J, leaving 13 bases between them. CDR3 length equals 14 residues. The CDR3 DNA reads TGTGCCTGGAGTGTAGGCAGGATGGCACAGCCCCAGCATTTT. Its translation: CAWSVGRMAQPQHF.

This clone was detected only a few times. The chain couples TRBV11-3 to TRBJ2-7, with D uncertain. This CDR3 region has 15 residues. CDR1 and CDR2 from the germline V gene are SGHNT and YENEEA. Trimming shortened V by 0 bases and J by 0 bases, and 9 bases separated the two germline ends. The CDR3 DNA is TGTGCCAGCAGCTTAGATCCCGGTCCCTCCTACGAGCAGTACTTC. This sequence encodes CASSLDPGPSYEQYF.

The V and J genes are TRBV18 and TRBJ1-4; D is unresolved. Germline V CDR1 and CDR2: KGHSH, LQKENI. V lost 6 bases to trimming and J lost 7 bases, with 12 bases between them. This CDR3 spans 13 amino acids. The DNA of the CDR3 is TGTGCCAGCTCCCTCAGAGTTGGTGAAAAACTGTTTTTT. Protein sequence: CASSLRVGEKLFF. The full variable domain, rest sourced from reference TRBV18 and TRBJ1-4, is NAGVMQNPRHLVRRRGQEARLRCSPMKGHSHVYWYRQLPEEGLKFMVYLQKENIIDESGMPKERFSAEFPKEGPSILRIQQVVRGDSAAYFCASSLRVGEKLFFGSGTQLSVL.

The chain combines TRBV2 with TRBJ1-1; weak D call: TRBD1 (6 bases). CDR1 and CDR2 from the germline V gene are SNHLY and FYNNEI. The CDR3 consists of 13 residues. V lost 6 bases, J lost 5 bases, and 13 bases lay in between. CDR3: CASRLEGGTEAFF. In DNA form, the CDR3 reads TGTGCCAGCAGGTTAGAGGGGGGGACTGAAGCTTTCTTT.

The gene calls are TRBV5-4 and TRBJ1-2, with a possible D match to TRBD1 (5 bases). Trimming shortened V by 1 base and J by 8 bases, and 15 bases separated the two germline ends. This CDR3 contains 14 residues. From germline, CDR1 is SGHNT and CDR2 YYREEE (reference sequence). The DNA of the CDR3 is TGTGCCAGCAGCTTGATGACAGACCTTCGGGGCTACACCTTC. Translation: CASSLMTDLRGYTF.

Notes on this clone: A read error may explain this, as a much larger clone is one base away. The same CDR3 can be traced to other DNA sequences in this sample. CDR3 residues: CASSFGSAVNTF. CDR3 DNA: TGTGCCAGCAGTTTTGGATCGGCTGTGAACACCTTC. The chain combines TRBV28 with TRBJ1-2; no clear D gene. There are 12 residues in the CDR3. Germline CDR1 reads MDHEN; CDR2 reads SYDVKM. V shed 3 bases and J shed 12 bases, with 14 bases lying between them.

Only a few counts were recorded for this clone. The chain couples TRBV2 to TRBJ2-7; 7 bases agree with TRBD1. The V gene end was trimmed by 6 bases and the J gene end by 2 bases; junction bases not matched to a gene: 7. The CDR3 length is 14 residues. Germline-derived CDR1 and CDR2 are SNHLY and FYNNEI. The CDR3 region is CASSDPGQTYEQYF. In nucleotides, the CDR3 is TGTGCCAGCAGCGATCCGGGACAGACCTACGAGCAGTACTTC.

The CDR3 reads CASRRTASSYEQYF. CDR3 DNA: TGTGCCAGCAGACGGACTGCTAGCTCCTACGAGCAGTACTTC. The V call is TRBV6-5, the J call TRBJ2-7; perhaps TRBD2 as D (5 bases). The CDR3 extends over 14 amino acids. Trimming cost V 6 bases and J 0 bases, with 12 bases left between them. The germline gives CDR1 MNHEY, CDR2 SVGAGI.

The CDR3 DNA reads TGTGCCGGGGGCCTCAGGGGGCTCTACAATGAGCAGTTCTTC. It yields the protein CAGGLRGLYNEQFF. V usage is TRBV2 and J usage is TRBJ2-1; TRBD1 aligns across 8 bases. CDR3 length: 14 residues. With V trimmed by 11 bases and J by 3 bases, 9 bases remained unmatched. Germline lookup yields CDR1 SNHLY and CDR2 FYNNEI.